These T cell receptor beta chains were read from a single sample in a study of patients and donors after allogeneic stem cell transplantation. TCRdb ran MiXCR on the RT-PCR reads and lists one entry per CDR3 protein. This sample has 20,000 to 30,000 distinct CDR3 sequences, with around 40% found just once. Sequencing used blood, either unsorted or a sorted T cell fraction (not recorded which). These receptors all come from a human donor who was either an allogeneic HSCT recipient or a stem cell or donor lymphocyte infusion donor (not recorded which). It is not recorded whose cells these are; they may come from a transplant donor. Each CDR3 is given with its conserved first and last residue. A D gene is named only where the DNA matches it firmly. Clone size is given as once, few, many or a size class.

CDR3nt: TGTGCCAGCAGCCCTGGCAGCTACAATGAGCAGTTCTTC
CDR3aa: CASSPGSYNEQFF
abundance: few
j_gene: TRBJ2-1
d_gene: -
v_gene: TRBV12-3/TRBV12-4

CDR3nt: TGTGCCAGCAGCGTAGAACGGGGTACTGGAAACACCATATATTTT
CDR3aa: CASSVERGTGNTIYF
abundance: few
j_gene: TRBJ1-3
d_gene: -
v_gene: TRBV9

CDR3nt: TGTGCCAGCAGAACAGCGGGGGGGGACCAAGAGACCCAGTACTTC
CDR3aa: CASRTAGGDQETQYF
abundance: many
j_gene: TRBJ2-5
d_gene: TRBD2
v_gene: TRBV12-3/TRBV12-4